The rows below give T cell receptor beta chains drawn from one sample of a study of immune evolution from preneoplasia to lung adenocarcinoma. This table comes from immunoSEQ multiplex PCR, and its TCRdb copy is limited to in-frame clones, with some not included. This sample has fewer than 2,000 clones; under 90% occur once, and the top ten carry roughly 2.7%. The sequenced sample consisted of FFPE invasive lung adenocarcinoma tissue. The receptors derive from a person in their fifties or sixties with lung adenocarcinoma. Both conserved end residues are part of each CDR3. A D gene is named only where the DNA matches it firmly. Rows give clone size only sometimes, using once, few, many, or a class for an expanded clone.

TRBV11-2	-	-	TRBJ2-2	CASSFSGEPNTGELFF	TGTGCCAGCAGCTTTAGTGGGGAACCAAACACCGGGGAGCTGTTTTTT
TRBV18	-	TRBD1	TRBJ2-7	CASSPGQRTYEQYF	TGTGCCAGCTCACCGGGACAGCGGACCTACGAGCAGTACTTC
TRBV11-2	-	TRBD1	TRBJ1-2	CASSPGTGWDGYTF	TGTGCCAGCAGCCCGGGGACAGGGTGGGATGGCTACACCTTC
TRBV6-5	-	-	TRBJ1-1	CASSWGTEAFF	TGTGCCAGCAGTTGGGGGACTGAAGCTTTCTTT
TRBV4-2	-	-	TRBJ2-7	CASSQVGGKIEQYF	TGTGCCAGCAGCCAAGTAGGGGGTAAAATCGAGCAGTACTTC
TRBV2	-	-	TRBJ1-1	CASRGLSTEAFF	TGTGCCAGCAGAGGGTTGAGCACTGAAGCTTTCTTT
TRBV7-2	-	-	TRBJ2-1	CASTWGYNEQFF	TGTGCCAGCACCTGGGGTTACAATGAGCAGTTCTTC
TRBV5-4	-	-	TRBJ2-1	CASSLRVGGEQFF	TGTGCCAGCAGCTTGCGGGTCGGGGGTGAGCAGTTCTTC
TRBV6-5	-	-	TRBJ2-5	CASSRQAIQETQYF	TGTGCCAGCAGTCGACAGGCGATTCAAGAGACCCAGTACTTC
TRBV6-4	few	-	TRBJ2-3	CASSVSDTDTQYF	TGTGCCAGCAGTGTAAGCGACACAGATACGCAGTATTTT
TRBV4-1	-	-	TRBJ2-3	CASSRTPGAFLGSDTQYF	TGCGCCAGCAGCCGTACCCCGGGAGCCTTCCTCGGTTCAGATACGCAGTATTTT
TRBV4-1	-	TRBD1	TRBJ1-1	CATRGQTNTEAFF	TGCGCCACCCGGGGACAGACTAACACTGAAGCTTTCTTT
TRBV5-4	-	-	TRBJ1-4	CASSLGSGNEKLFF	TGTGCCAGCAGCTTGGGTTCCGGGAATGAAAAACTGTTTTTT
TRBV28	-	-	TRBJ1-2	CASSLGINNYGYTF	TGTGCCAGCAGTTTAGGCATCAACAACTATGGCTACACCTTC
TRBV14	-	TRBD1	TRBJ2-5	CASSRQGTGQQETQYF	TGTGCCAGCAGCCGCCAAGGGACAGGGCAACAAGAGACCCAGTACTTC
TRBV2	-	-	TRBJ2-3	CASQLDYTDTQYF	TGTGCCAGCCAACTGGACTACACAGATACGCAGTATTTT
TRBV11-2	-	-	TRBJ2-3	CASSLVGGGAIQDTQYF	TGTGCCAGCAGCTTAGTTGGTGGGGGTGCCATTCAGGATACGCAGTATTTT
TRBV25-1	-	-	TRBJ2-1	CASSEPGPLYNEQFF	TGTGCCAGCAGTGAACCGGGGCCGTTATACAATGAGCAGTTCTTC
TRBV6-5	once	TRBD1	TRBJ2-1	CASRTGTGVDEQFF	TGTGCCAGCAGGACCGGGACAGGGGTGGATGAGCAGTTCTTC
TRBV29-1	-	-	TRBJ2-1	CSVEGWQNNEQFF	TGCAGCGTTGAGGGGTGGCAGAACAATGAGCAGTTCTTC
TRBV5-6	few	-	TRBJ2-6	CASSVVAGANVLTF	TGTGCCAGCAGCGTTGTCGCTGGGGCCAACGTCCTGACTTTC
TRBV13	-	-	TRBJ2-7	CASSRAYEQYF	TGTGCCAGCAGTCGGGCCTACGAGCAGTACTTC
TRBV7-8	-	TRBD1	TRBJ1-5	CASSERQGPSQPQHF	TGTGCCAGCAGCGAACGACAGGGGCCTTCTCAGCCCCAGCATTTT